This T cell receptor (beta chain) was identified in a study of CD8 T cells in ankylosing spondylitis. With molecular barcodes, quantitative 5'-RACE was used to make the TCR beta libraries. TCRdb reanalysed the 5' RACE reads using MiXCR and keeps one entry per CDR3 protein. The sample yields 150,000 to 200,000 distinct CDR3 sequences, 30% to 35% seen once. In the case of this clonotype: The antigen remains undetermined.

Study-level points and caveats: In peripheral blood, disease-linked CD8+ clones occurred at relatively low frequencies. Significantly higher representation of disease-linked clones was reported for matched ankylosing spondylitis synovial fluid. There was a TCR beta motif, made of several highly homologous variants, that appeared characteristic of ankylosing spondylitis blood.

V was shortened by 6 bases and J by 0 bases, with 6 bases between the two germline ends. The germline gives CDR1 MNHNS, CDR2 SASEGT. CDR3 length: 13 amino acids. This TCR was sampled from a male donor with ankylosing spondylitis. The sequenced material came from synovial fluid, either unsorted or a sorted T cell fraction (not recorded which). This chain joins TRBV6-1 and TRBJ1-3; D gene uncertain. The CDR3 sequence is CASRKHSGNTIYF. The CDR3 DNA reads as TGTGCCAGCAGAAAACACTCTGGAAACACCATATATTTT.